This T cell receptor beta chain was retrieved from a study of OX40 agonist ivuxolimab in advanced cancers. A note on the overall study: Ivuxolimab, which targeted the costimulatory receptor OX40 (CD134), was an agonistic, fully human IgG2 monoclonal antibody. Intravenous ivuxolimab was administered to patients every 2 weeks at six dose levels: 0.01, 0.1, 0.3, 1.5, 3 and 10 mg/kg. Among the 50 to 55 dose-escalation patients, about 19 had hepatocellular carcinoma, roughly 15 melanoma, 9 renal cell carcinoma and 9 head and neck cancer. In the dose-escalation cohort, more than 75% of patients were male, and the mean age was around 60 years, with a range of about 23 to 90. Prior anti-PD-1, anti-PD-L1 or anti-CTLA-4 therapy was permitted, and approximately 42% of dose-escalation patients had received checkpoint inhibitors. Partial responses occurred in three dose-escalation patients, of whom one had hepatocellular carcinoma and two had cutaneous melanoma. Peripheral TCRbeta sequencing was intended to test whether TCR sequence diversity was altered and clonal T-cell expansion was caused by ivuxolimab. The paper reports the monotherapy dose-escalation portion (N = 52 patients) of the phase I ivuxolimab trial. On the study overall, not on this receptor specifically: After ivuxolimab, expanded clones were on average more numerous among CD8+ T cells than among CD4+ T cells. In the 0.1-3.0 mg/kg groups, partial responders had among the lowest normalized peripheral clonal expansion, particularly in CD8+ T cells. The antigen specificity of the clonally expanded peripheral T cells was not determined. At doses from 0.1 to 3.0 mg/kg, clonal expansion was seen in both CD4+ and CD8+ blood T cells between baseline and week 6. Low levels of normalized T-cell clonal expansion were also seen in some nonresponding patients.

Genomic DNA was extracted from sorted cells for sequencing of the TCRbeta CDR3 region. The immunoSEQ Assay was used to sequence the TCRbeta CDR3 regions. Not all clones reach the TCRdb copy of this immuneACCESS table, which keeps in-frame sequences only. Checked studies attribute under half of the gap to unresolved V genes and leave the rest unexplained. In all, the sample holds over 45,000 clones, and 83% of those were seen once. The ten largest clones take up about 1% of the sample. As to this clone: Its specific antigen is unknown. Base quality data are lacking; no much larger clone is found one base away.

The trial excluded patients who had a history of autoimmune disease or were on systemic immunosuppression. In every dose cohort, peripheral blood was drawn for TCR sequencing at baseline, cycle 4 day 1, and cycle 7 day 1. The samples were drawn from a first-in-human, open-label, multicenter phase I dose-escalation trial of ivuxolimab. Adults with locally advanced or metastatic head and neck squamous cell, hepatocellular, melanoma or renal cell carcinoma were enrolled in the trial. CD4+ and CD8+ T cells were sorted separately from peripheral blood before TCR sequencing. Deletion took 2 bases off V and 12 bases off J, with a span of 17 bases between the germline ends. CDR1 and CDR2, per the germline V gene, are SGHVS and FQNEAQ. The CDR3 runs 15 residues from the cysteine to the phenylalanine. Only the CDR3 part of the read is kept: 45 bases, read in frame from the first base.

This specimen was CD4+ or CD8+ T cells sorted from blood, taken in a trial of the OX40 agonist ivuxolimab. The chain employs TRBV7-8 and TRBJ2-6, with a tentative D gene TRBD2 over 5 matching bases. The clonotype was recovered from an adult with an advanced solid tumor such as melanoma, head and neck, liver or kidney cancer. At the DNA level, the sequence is TGTGCCAGCAGCTTACGGCAGGCCCCTAGCAGCGTCCTGACTTTC. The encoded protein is CASSLRQAPSSVLTF. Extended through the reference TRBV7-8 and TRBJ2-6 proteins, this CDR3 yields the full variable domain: GAGVSQSPRYKVAKRGQDVALRCDPISGHVSLFWYQQALGQGPEFLTYFQNEAQLDKSGLPSDRFFAERPEGSVSTLKIQRTQQEDSAVYLCASSLRQAPSSVLTFGAGSRLTVL.